This T cell receptor beta chain stems from a study of blood T cells in healthy people across ages. The wider study: With template switching, about one barcoded beta molecule was captured per two T cells.

The amount of total RNA extracted per sample was at least 5 micrograms. Of note for this clonotype: The antigen remains undetermined.

This CDR3 spans 15 amino acids. Germline lookup yields CDR1 SGHRS and CDR2 YFSETQ. The ends lost 0 bases at V and 5 bases at J; junction bases unmatched: 3. Study outcomes and limitations: Estimates of total diversity, which came from one million sequenced T cells, were considered to be underestimates. The study found more naive CD4+ cells and higher diversity in long-lived than aged donors.

A second PCR of roughly 6 to 12 cycles used a sample-barcoded 5' primer and a J-beta primer mix. Each CDR3 protein gets one entry after TCRdb re-called the 5' RACE reads with MiXCR. The table includes about 680,000 distinct CDR3 sequences, about half detected once. The TCR originated in a woman aged 60-75 years in good health. The sample was blood. The V gene is TRBV5-1, the J gene TRBJ2-7; TRBD1 agrees at 12 bases. CDR3 nucleotides: TGCGCCAGCAGCTTGGAGGGGACAGGGGGCGACGAGCAGTACTTC. The encoded protein is CASSLEGTGGDEQYF.